This T cell receptor beta chain was recovered during a study of radiation and T cells in renal cell carcinoma. Trimming removed 5 bases from V and 2 bases from J; junction bases left unmatched: 5. Germline CDR1 SNHLY, CDR2 FYNNEI. The CDR3 extends over 16 amino acids. Time point described: blood 2 weeks post-SBRT. Specified treatment: 15 Gy SBRT to primary tumor, nephrectomy 4 weeks later. Only in-frame clones appear in the TCRdb table, and some are missing; sequencing was by immunoSEQ multiplex PCR. The sample has 100,000 to 150,000 clones, around 81% seen once. Study observations and caveats: Top tumor clonotypes rose in blood 2 weeks post-radiation, then contracted.

For this clone: The target antigen is unknown.

The sequence was obtained from a man aged 45-60 years with renal cell carcinoma. The chain carries TRBV2 and TRBJ2-3, with 12 bases that match TRBD2. Sequencing was performed on blood, taken from a patient whose treatment included radiotherapy and nephrectomy. As DNA, the CDR3 is TGTGCCAGCAGTATCGGACTAGCGGGGAACACAGATACGCAGTATTTT. It yields the protein CASSIGLAGNTDTQYF.